This T cell receptor beta chain appears in the sequencing data of a study of blood T cell repertoires in COVID-19. Study background: COVID-19 samples from acute and convalescent phases originated in the United States, Italy and Spain.

Participants were aged roughly 18 to 95 years, lived in over 20 US areas, and enrolled virtually. Donors of Cohort 3 who recovered were those that had two negative PCRs, clearance, or symptom resolution. Per the original data handling: Estimation of nucleated cell counts relied on the amplification of reference gene primers. The table came from immunoSEQ multiplex PCR; TCRdb's copy has only in-frame clones and leaves some out. Clone size and the V and J calls come from that table; the DNA yielded D and trimming. The sample has approximately 440,000 clones; less than 95% are singletons. Germline CDR1 reads SEHNR; CDR2 reads FQNEAQ (reference sequence). This CDR3 has 15 amino acids. Trimming left V 5 bases short and J 4 bases short, with 17 bases between.

Sequencing used PBMCs or T cells enriched from blood (not recorded which). The TCR comes from a young man who had recovered from COVID-19. The chain combines TRBV7-9 with TRBJ2-5; a weak D match, TRBD1 (5 bases). CDR3 in amino acids: CASSPPGRVGETQYF. CDR3 nucleotide sequence: TGTGCCAGCAGCCCCCCCGGCAGGGTAGGAGAGACCCAGTACTTC.